The clone carrying this TCR beta chain appeared once. What it binds is not known. A sample-barcoded 5' primer and a J-beta primer mix were used in a second PCR of roughly 6 to 11 cycles. MiXCR, run by TCRdb on the 5' RACE reads, gives a single entry per CDR3 protein. The data contain 1.5 million or so distinct CDR3 sequences, approximately 43% of them singletons. These data belong to a study of blood T cells in healthy people across ages. Study-level findings and limits: The diversity estimates, figures obtained from one million T cells, were considered underestimates. Naive and antigen-experienced cells could not be conclusively compared, given unsorted PBMCs.

There are 15 residues in the CDR3. Per the germline V gene, CDR1 is SQVTM and CDR2 is ANQGSEA. The V and J ends lost 3 bases and 2 bases, in that order; junction bases with no gene match: 9. This chain uses TRBV29-1 with TRBJ1-1; TRBD1 matches at 7 bases. The TCR comes from a woman aged 18-35 years in good health. Sample: blood. The CDR3 sequence: CSVDWTGPGNTEAFF. The CDR3, as DNA: TGCAGCGTTGACTGGACAGGTCCCGGTAACACTGAAGCTTTCTTT.